These 29 T cell receptor beta chains share one sample of origin, sequenced in a study of radiation and T cells in renal cell carcinoma. The assay was immunoSEQ multiplex PCR, and TCRdb's table has in-frame clones only and misses some. Here the sample spans roughly 130,000 clones, about 88% being singletons. Indicated time point: blood 2 weeks post-SBRT. Treatment indicated: 15 Gy SBRT to primary tumor, nephrectomy 4 weeks later. The sample was blood, taken from a patient whose treatment included radiotherapy and nephrectomy. These receptors came from a woman in her 70s with renal cell carcinoma.

CDR3 amino acids: CASSNLEGQITDTQYF. DNA of the CDR3: TGTGCCAGCAGCAACCTGGAGGGGCAAATCACAGATACGCAGTATTTT. The chain is built from TRBV7-8 and TRBJ2-3, with D maybe TRBD2 (6 bases). Trimming took 5 bases from V and 2 from J, leaving 17 bases between them. Germline lookup yields CDR1 SGHVS and CDR2 FQNEAQ. The CDR3 contains 16 residues.

There are a few counts of this clone. The chain recombines TRBV27 with TRBJ1-2; 8 nucleotides line up with TRBD1. The length of the CDR3 is 14 residues. The V gene's germline CDR1 is MNHEY and CDR2 SMNVEV (reference sequence). V shed 2 bases and J 8 bases; nucleotides not matched to a gene: 7. The CDR3 sequence: CASSLQGAPRGYTF. In nucleotides, the CDR3 is TGTGCCAGCAGTTTACAGGGGGCGCCGAGGGGCTACACCTTC.

The chain combines TRBV4-3 with TRBJ2-2; D call uncertain. CDR1 and CDR2 from the germline V gene are LGHNA and YSLEER. V lost 1 base and J lost 5, with 11 bases in between. This CDR3 has 15 amino acids. The CDR3 sequence is CASSQGWLATGELFF. The CDR3 DNA is TGCGCCAGCAGCCAAGGTTGGCTCGCGACCGGGGAGCTGTTTTTT.

The chain is built from TRBV10-3 and TRBJ1-1, with D maybe TRBD1 (5 bases). Per germline, CDR1 ENHRY and CDR2 SYGVKD. The CDR3 extends over 14 amino acids. V gave up 5 bases and J gave up 3 bases, with 13 bases separating them. The CDR3 protein is CAISSTGADTEAFF. The CDR3 nucleotides read TGTGCCATCAGTAGTACAGGCGCGGACACTGAAGCTTTCTTT.

This clone was seen a few times. The CDR3 reads CASSKQGGNQPQHF. CDR3 in DNA: TGTGCCAGTAGTAAACAGGGGGGCAATCAGCCCCAGCATTTT. The chain joins TRBV19 to TRBJ1-5, with 8 bases fitting TRBD1. CDR3 length equals 14 residues. Germline assignment: CDR1 LNHDA and CDR2 SQIVND (reference sequence). J was trimmed by 2 bases and V by 4 bases; bases with no gene match: 1.

The rearrangement uses TRBV19 and TRBJ2-5; possibly TRBD2 for D (5 bases). This CDR3 is 15 amino acids long. V was trimmed by 5 bases and J by 2 bases, leaving 15 bases between them. CDR1 and CDR2 from the germline V gene are LNHDA and SQIVND (reference sequence). Here the CDR3 reads CASSWAGGTQETQYF. CDR3 DNA: TGTGCCAGTAGTTGGGCGGGCGGAACGCAAGAGACCCAGTACTTC.

This rearrangement joins TRBV7-2 to TRBJ1-6; TRBD1 matches 7 bases. There are 15 residues in the CDR3. Germline V gene sequence: CDR1 SGHTA, CDR2 FQGNSA. Germline trimming cut 1 base from V and 7 bases from J; bases unmatched to any gene: 4. CDR3 protein: CASSLVTGVNSPLHF. For the CDR3, the DNA is TGTGCCAGCAGCTTAGTAACAGGGGTAAATTCACCCCTCCACTTT.

This clone appeared once. The rearrangement joins TRBV28 to TRBJ2-7; perhaps D is TRBD1 or TRBD2 (6 bases each). The CDR3 consists of 13 residues. CDR1 MDHEN and CDR2 SYDVKM come from the germline V gene. V lost 8 bases and J 3 bases, leaving 14 bases between the germline ends. The CDR3 sequence: CASRPGAIYEQYF. The CDR3 coding sequence is TGTGCCAGCCGCCCGGGGGCGATCTACGAGCAGTACTTC.

CDR3 sequence (DNA): TGTGCCAGCAGCTTGAGGACAGAGGCCGGGGAGCTGTTTTTT. It codes for CASSLRTEAGELFF. The chain joins TRBV5-4 to TRBJ2-2; perhaps TRBD1 as D (6 bases). Trimming cost V 1 base and J 6 bases, with 10 bases left between them. Germline V CDR1 and CDR2: SGHNT, YYREEE (reference sequence). The length of the CDR3 is 14 residues.

The V gene is TRBV7-9, the J gene TRBJ1-2, with a possible D match to TRBD1 (6 bases). Trimming took 5 bases from V and 7 from J, leaving 14 bases between them. The CDR3 is 13 residues long. Germline V gives CDR1 SEHNR, CDR2 FQNEAQ (reference sequence). CDR3 in DNA: TGTGCCAGCAGCCAACAGGGTTGGGTTGGCTACACCTTC. Its protein is CASSQQGWVGYTF.

On this clone: Other DNA sequences in the sample encode the same CDR3. The chain recombines TRBV29-1 with TRBJ1-2; 7 positions agree with TRBD1. The germline gives CDR1 SQVTM, CDR2 ANQGSEA. Trimming took 7 bases from V and 2 from J; bases not matched to a gene: 4. This CDR3 has 12 residues. Written as DNA, the CDR3 is TGCAGCGGCGAGACAGGGAACTATGGCTACACCTTC. It is translated as CSGETGNYGYTF.

The CDR3 DNA sequence: TGTGCCAGCAGCGCAATTTTGGGACTTGAGCAGTACTTC. This encodes CASSAILGLEQYF. The chain carries TRBV27 and TRBJ2-7; maybe TRBD2 (6 bases). The germline V gene encodes CDR1 MNHEY and CDR2 SMNVEV (reference sequence). The CDR3 sequence is 13 residues long. V dropped 6 bases and J dropped 7 bases, with 16 bases sitting between them.

This clone has a handful of counts. The chain carries TRBV7-9 and TRBJ1-6; TRBD1 agrees at 8 bases. J lost 7 bases, V lost 1 base, and 0 bases had no gene match. This CDR3 region has 14 residues. Germline CDR1 is SEHNR and CDR2 is FQNEAQ (reference sequence). CDR3 in DNA: TGTGCCAGCAGCTTAGGGGACAGGAATTCACCCCTCCACTTT. Amino acids: CASSLGDRNSPLHF. Together with reference TRBV7-9 and TRBJ1-6, the CDR3 gives the full variable domain: DTGVSQNPRHKITKRGQNVTFRCDPISEHNRLYWYRQTLGQGPEFLTYFQNEAQLEKSRLLSDRFSAERPKGSFSTLEIQRTEQGDSAMYLCASSLGDRNSPLHFGNGTRLTVT.

The CDR3 reads CASSVLRPGEQFF. The CDR3 nucleotides read TGTGCCAGCAGTGTACTACGGCCCGGTGAGCAGTTCTTC. The chain has TRBV6-1 and TRBJ2-1, with unresolved D. This CDR3 comprises 13 residues. V gave up 4 bases and J gave up 9 bases, with 13 bases separating them. The V gene's germline CDR1 is MNHNS and CDR2 SASEGT.

This clone occurred once. J is TRBJ1-2 and V is TRBV7-8; no clear D gene. Germline values: CDR1 SGHVS, CDR2 FQNEAQ. V lost 5 bases and J 0 bases, leaving 13 bases between the germline ends. The CDR3 loop spans 15 amino acids. DNA of the CDR3: TGTGCCAGCAGCCTATCATCGGGTTCTAACTATGGCTACACCTTC. The encoded protein is CASSLSSGSNYGYTF.

This chain uses TRBV19 with TRBJ2-1; tentatively, D is TRBD1 or TRBD2 (6 bases each). CDR1 LNHDA and CDR2 SQIVND come from the germline V gene (reference sequence). With 3 bases removed from V and 8 bases from J, the gap between germline ends came to 11 bases. CDR3 length equals 13 residues. The CDR3 DNA reads TGTGCCAGTAGTATGCTGAGGGGGGATGAGCAGTTCTTC. Protein product: CASSMLRGDEQFF.

This sequence joins TRBV7-2 and TRBJ2-3, with 9 positions matching TRBD2. CDR1 and CDR2 (germline): SGHTA, FQGNSA. Trimming took 2 bases from V and 5 from J; bases not matched to a gene: 5. CDR3 length: 15 amino acids. The CDR3 protein is CASSLPRTSEDTQYF. CDR3 sequence (DNA): TGTGCCAGCAGCTTACCCCGGACTAGCGAAGATACGCAGTATTTT.

The rearrangement joins TRBV4-3 to TRBJ1-5; D unclear. The CDR3 runs 15 residues. Germline loops: CDR1 LGHNA, CDR2 YSLEER. V was cut by 4 bases and J by 3 bases, with 13 bases left in between. CDR3 in amino acids: CASSPENGYNQPQHF. CDR3 coding DNA: TGCGCCAGCAGCCCAGAGAACGGATACAATCAGCCCCAGCATTTT.

This chain joins TRBV18 and TRBJ1-1; possibly TRBD1 for D (6 bases). The CDR3 is 13 residues long. Germline CDR1 KGHSH, CDR2 LQKENI. The V and J ends lost 7 bases and 0 bases respectively, with 9 bases between them. CDR3 residues: CASYRTVNTEAFF. CDR3 nucleotides: TGTGCCAGCTATAGGACAGTGAACACTGAAGCTTTCTTT.

In DNA, the CDR3 is TGTGCCACCAGCAGCCCCGGGACGAACTATGGCTACACCTTC. As protein: CATSSPGTNYGYTF. The chain combines TRBV15 with TRBJ1-2; possibly TRBD1 for D (5 bases). The CDR3 is made up of 14 amino acids. V was cut by 3 bases and J by 2 bases, with 10 bases left in between. Germline CDR1 LNHNV, CDR2 YYDKDF (reference sequence).

The chain carries TRBV9 and TRBJ2-7, with 9 bases lining up with TRBD1. From germline, CDR1 is SGDLS and CDR2 YYNGEE. V lost 3 bases and J lost 2; bases outside the gene matches: 3. CDR3 length: 14 residues. CDR3 nucleotides: TGTGCCAGCAGCGCCGGGACAGGGCCCTACGAGCAGTACTTC. Its protein product is CASSAGTGPYEQYF.

This chain links TRBV28 with TRBJ2-7; 7 bases align to TRBD1. The CDR3 length is 13 residues. The germline CDR1 and CDR2 sequences are MDHEN and SYDVKM. V dropped 3 bases and J dropped 2; count of bases not matched to a gene: 1. The CDR3 bases are TGTGCCAGCAGTTTGCAGGGGGCCTACGAGCAGTACTTC. It codes for CASSLQGAYEQYF. The full variable domain, rest sourced from reference TRBV28 and TRBJ2-7, is DVKVTQSSRYLVKRTGEKVFLECVQDMDHENMFWYRQDPGLGLRLIYFSYDVKMKEKGDIPEGYSVSREKKERFSLILESASTNQTSMYLCASSLQGAYEQYFGPGTRLTVT.

This clone appeared a few times. The genes are TRBV5-6 and TRBJ2-7; D unclear. With 1 base removed from V and 6 bases from J, the gap between germline ends came to 8 bases. The CDR3 spans 12 residues. Germline CDR1 and CDR2: SGHDT and YYEEEE. As DNA, the CDR3 is TGTGCCAGCAGCTTGAGAGGTATCGAGCAGTACTTC. Translating it yields CASSLRGIEQYF.

This chain uses TRBV6-5 with TRBJ1-6; D is ambiguous. With 4 bases removed from V and 9 bases from J, the gap between germline ends came to 13 bases. CDR1 MNHEY and CDR2 SVGAGI come from the germline V gene. This CDR3 is 14 amino acids long. The CDR3 loop reads CASSFGIMTSPLHF. The CDR3 bases are TGTGCCAGCAGTTTCGGCATAATGACTTCACCCCTCCACTTT.

V gene TRBV29-1 combines with J gene TRBJ1-4, with a possible D match to TRBD1 (5 bases). Trimming removed 6 bases from V and 6 bases from J, with 14 bases in between. This CDR3 is 13 amino acids long. Per germline, CDR1 SQVTM and CDR2 ANQGSEA. Here the CDR3 reads CSVARDVDEKLFF. The CDR3 bases are TGCAGCGTGGCCCGGGACGTGGATGAAAAACTGTTTTTT.

The chain uses TRBV6-5 and TRBJ1-5; possibly TRBD1 for D (5 bases). V dropped 6 bases and J dropped 1 base, with 7 bases sitting between them. The CDR3 extends over 13 amino acids. Germline loops: CDR1 MNHEY, CDR2 SVGAGI. In nucleotides, the CDR3 is TGTGCCAGCAGGGGGGACAGCAATCAGCCCCAGCATTTT. It yields the protein CASRGDSNQPQHF.

In this sample, this clone turned up a few times. The V and J genes are TRBV5-3 and TRBJ2-2, with 7 bases fitting TRBD2. TRBV5-3 is flagged as an ORF with uncertain function. CDR3 length: 20 residues. V shed 0 bases and J 1 base; nucleotides not matched to a gene: 15. CDR3 sequence (DNA): TGTGCCAGAAGCTTGGGCGGGGGTGAACCCGGTATATTGAACACCGGGGAGCTGTTTTTT. Its translation: CARSLGGGEPGILNTGELFF.

The chain recombines TRBV10-3 with TRBJ1-3; TRBD1 matches at 9 bases. V dropped 8 bases and J dropped 2; count of bases not matched to a gene: 4. Germline V CDR1 and CDR2: ENHRY, SYGVKD. The CDR3 spans 14 residues. The CDR3 nucleotides read TGTGCCATCGGGACAGGGAGTACTGGAAACACCATATATTTT. As protein: CAIGTGSTGNTIYF.

This chain joins TRBV9 and TRBJ2-7; D is perhaps TRBD1 (5 bases). The V gene lost 3 bases and the J gene lost 3 bases, with 10 bases spanning the gap. This CDR3 comprises 13 residues. Germline CDR1 SGDLS, CDR2 YYNGEE. The CDR3 protein is CASSADSLYEQYF. CDR3 sequence (DNA): TGTGCCAGCAGCGCCGACAGCCTCTACGAGCAGTACTTC.